These T cell receptor beta chains were read from a single sample in a study of technical replicates of blood from several donors. Repertoires were generated with immunoSEQ multiplex PCR, while TCRdb's copy carries only in-frame clones and drops some. The sample carries 50,000 to 70,000 clones, approximately 94% recorded once. The source material was PBMCs. These receptors were taken from a human donor in good health. Some clones in this sample may be carry-over from other donors' samples. Both conserved end residues are part of each CDR3. D genes are given only for firm matches. The listing skips clone size in some rows; elsewhere it reads once, few, many or a size class.

abundance | j_gene | d_gene | v_gene | CDR3nt | CDR3aa
. | TRBJ2-3 | TRBD2 | TRBV5-1 | TGCGCCAGCAGTCTGGACGGGGGGACAGATACGCAGTATTTT | CASSLDGGTDTQYF
. | TRBJ2-4 | . | TRBV6-5 | TGTGCCAGCAGTTACCGGGGAGAGCTCAAAAACATTCAGTACTTC | CASSYRGELKNIQYF
. | TRBJ1-2 | TRBD1 | TRBV6-6 | TGTGCCAGCAGTCGAGACAGGGTCTATGGCTACACCTTC | CASSRDRVYGYTF
. | TRBJ1-2 | TRBD1 | TRBV30 | TGTGCCTGGAGTCCCTCTCCTAGACAGGGGGCGAGAAGACGTGGCTACACCTTC | CAWSPSPRQGARRRGYTF
. | TRBJ2-4 | TRBD1 | TRBV5-4 | TGTGCCAGCAGCTCCCGACAGGGGGACGCCAAAAACATTCAGTACTTC | CASSSRQGDAKNIQYF
. | TRBJ2-5 | TRBD1 | TRBV14 | TGTGCCAGCAGCCAAGGGGACAGATCTCAAGAGACCCAGTACTTC | CASSQGDRSQETQYF
once | TRBJ1-6 | . | TRBV5-1 | TGCGCCAGCAGCCTGGTGGGGCGTTCACCCCTCCACTTT | CASSLVGRSPLHF
. | TRBJ1-6 | TRBD1 | TRBV10-3 | TGTGCCATCAGTGAGACTACAGGGGCGGGTAATTCACCCCTCCACTTT | CAISETTGAGNSPLHF
. | TRBJ1-5 | . | TRBV29-1 | TGCAGCGTTGTCGAAGCCCAGGGTCAGCCCCAGCATTTT | CSVVEAQGQPQHF
. | TRBJ2-2 | TRBD2 | TRBV5-4 | TGTGCCAGCAGCTTGGCCTTGGCGGGGGGGCAGCCCGGGGAGCTGTTTTTT | CASSLALAGGQPGELFF
. | TRBJ2-2 | TRBD2 | TRBV5-4 | TGTGCCAGCAGCAACTGGGGACTAGCGGGAGGGAGCGGCACCGGGGAGCTGTTTTTT | CASSNWGLAGGSGTGELFF
. | TRBJ1-5 | TRBD1 | TRBV5-1 | TGCGCCAGCAGCTCGGGACAGGGGGGCAATCAGCCCCAGCATTTT | CASSSGQGGNQPQHF
. | TRBJ2-7 | TRBD2 | TRBV6-5 | TGTGCCAGCGGTAGGACTAGCGGGGGAACTCACGAGCAGTACTTC | CASGRTSGGTHEQYF
. | TRBJ2-2 | TRBD1 | TRBV7-2 | TGTGCCAGCAGCTTCGGGACAGGGAACACCGGGGAGCTGTTTTTT | CASSFGTGNTGELFF
. | TRBJ2-7 | . | TRBV5-1 | TGCGCCAGCAGCTTGTCAGGGGTTAACGACGAGCAGTACTTC | CASSLSGVNDEQYF
once | TRBJ1-2 | . | TRBV6-5 | TGTGCCAGCAGTTACTCACAGGGTCGGGGTGGCTACACCTTC | CASSYSQGRGGYTF
. | TRBJ2-7 | TRBD1 | TRBV9 | TGTGCCAGCAGCGTAGACGCAGGGGGCAACGAGCAGTACTTC | CASSVDAGGNEQYF
. | TRBJ2-3 | TRBD1 | TRBV27 | TGTGCCAGCAGTTTACGAGGACAGGGGTTTGGAGATACGCAGTATTTT | CASSLRGQGFGDTQYF
. | TRBJ1-2 | . | TRBV5-1 | TGCGCCAGCAGACAGACATCTAACTATGGCTACACCTTC | CASRQTSNYGYTF
. | TRBJ1-1 | TRBD1 | TRBV5-3 | TGTGCCAGAAGCTTGGACCCGACAGGGGGAGGGAACACTGAAGCTTTCTTT | CARSLDPTGGGNTEAFF
. | TRBJ2-7 | . | TRBV2 | TGTGCCAGCAGTCGGAACGGGGAGCAGTACTTC | CASSRNGEQYF
. | TRBJ1-2 | . | TRBV19 | TGTGCCAGTAGTCTCCGGACAGCTGTAACTAACTATGGCTACACCTTC | CASSLRTAVTNYGYTF
. | TRBJ2-6 | . | TRBV7-2 | TGTGCCAGCAGCTTAGGCGTGGCCAACGTCCTGACTTTC | CASSLGVANVLTF
. | TRBJ2-7 | TRBD2 | TRBV5-4 | TGTGCCAGCAGACCTGGACTAGCGGGGACCTACGAGCAGTACTTC | CASRPGLAGTYEQYF
. | TRBJ2-7 | . | TRBV19 | TGTGCCAGTAGTAAGGCCCGGGACATCTCCTACGAGCAGTACTTC | CASSKARDISYEQYF
few | TRBJ2-1 | . | TRBV29-1 | TGCAGCGTTGCCCTAGCCTCGAGGGAGCAGTTCTTC | CSVALASREQFF
. | TRBJ1-2 | . | TRBV7-6 | TGTGCCAGCAGCTCCGGACAAACCGGCTACACCTTC | CASSSGQTGYTF
. | TRBJ1-3 | TRBD1 | TRBV7-6 | TGTGCCAGCAGCTTAGGAAGCGGGACAGGGGTCGGAAACACCATATATTTT | CASSLGSGTGVGNTIYF
. | TRBJ2-5 | . | TRBV30 | TGTGCCTGGAGCCGGGACACCCAAGAGACCCAGTACTTC | CAWSRDTQETQYF
. | TRBJ2-2 | TRBD2 | TRBV11-3 | TGTGCCAGCAGCTCGGGACTAGCAACCGGGGAGCTGTTTTTT | CASSSGLATGELFF
. | TRBJ2-7 | . | TRBV7-9 | TGTGCCAGCAGCTTAGCACGGGACTCTTCGACGATCGAGCAGTACTTC | CASSLARDSSTIEQYF
. | TRBJ2-7 | TRBD2 | TRBV7-9 | TGTGCCAGCAGCTCGGGGGAGGGATACGAGCAGTACTTC | CASSSGEGYEQYF
. | TRBJ2-7 | . | TRBV6-1 | TGTGCCAGCACCACCCTCGGGGGGCAAGCATACGAGCAGTACTTC | CASTTLGGQAYEQYF
. | TRBJ2-4 | . | TRBV5-1 | TGCGCCAGCAGCTTGGGCGAGCGAGGGTGGGACATTCAGTACTTC | CASSLGERGWDIQYF
. | TRBJ2-7 | TRBD1 | TRBV4-3 | TGCGCCAGCAGCCAAGGGGACAGGGGGAGCTCCTACGAGCAGTACTTC | CASSQGDRGSSYEQYF
. | TRBJ2-3 | TRBD2 | TRBV7-2 | TGTGCCAGCAGCCCCAGCGGGGGGAGCACAGATACGCAGTATTTT | CASSPSGGSTDTQYF
. | TRBJ2-1 | TRBD1 | TRBV4-2 | TGTGCCAGCAGCCCAGGGGACAGGGGCCTTGAAAATGAGCAGTTCTTC | CASSPGDRGLENEQFF
. | TRBJ1-1 | . | TRBV9 | TGTGCCAGCAGCGTAACGGGGAACACTGAAGCTTTCTTT | CASSVTGNTEAFF
. | TRBJ1-4 | TRBD1 | TRBV7-9 | TGTGCCAGCAGCTCACAGGGGGCTAATGAAAAACTGTTTTTT | CASSSQGANEKLFF
. | TRBJ2-3 | TRBD2 | TRBV4-1 | TGCGCCAGCAGCCAAGTCCCCCCCCTCGAGCGGGAGTGGGCAGATACGCAGTATTTT | CASSQVPPLEREWADTQYF
. | TRBJ2-3 | TRBD2 | TRBV7-2 | TGTGCCAGCAGCTTACCCGGACTAGCGGGAGTCAATACGCAGTATTTT | CASSLPGLAGVNTQYF
. | TRBJ1-5 | TRBD1 | TRBV12-5 | TGTGCTAGTGGTTTGGGACAGGGTCATAGCAATCAGCCCCAGCATTTT | CASGLGQGHSNQPQHF
. | TRBJ2-1 | TRBD1 | TRBV2 | TGTGCCAGCAGCTGGACAGGGGGCTCCTACAATGAGCAGTTCTTC | CASSWTGGSYNEQFF
. | TRBJ1-1 | TRBD1 | TRBV5-1 | TGCGCCAGCAGCCCTGGGACAGGGGCCACTGAAGCTTTCTTT | CASSPGTGATEAFF
. | TRBJ2-1 | . | TRBV18 | TGTGCCAGCTCATCTTACAATGAGCAGTTCTTC | CASSSYNEQFF
. | TRBJ2-7 | TRBD2 | TRBV11-2 | TGTGCCAGCAGCTTAGGGGGACTTGGCGGGGGGAATACCTACGAGCAGTACTTC | CASSLGGLGGGNTYEQYF
. | TRBJ2-5 | . | TRBV20-1 | TGCAGTGCTAGTCATGAGACCCAGTACTTC | CSASHETQYF
. | TRBJ2-2 | . | TRBV7-9 | TGTGCCAGCAGCGCCCAGGGCACCGGGGAGCTGTTTTTT | CASSAQGTGELFF
. | TRBJ2-3 | . | TRBV18 | TGTGCCAGCTCACCAGAGCGGCCCACGCAGTATTTT | CASSPERPTQYF
. | TRBJ1-1 | . | TRBV2 | TGTGCCAGCAGTGGACAGAGGAACACTGAAGCTTTCTTT | CASSGQRNTEAFF
. | TRBJ2-7 | . | TRBV5-1 | TGCGCCAGCAGCCTGTCCGGTAGCTCCTACGAGCAGTACTTC | CASSLSGSSYEQYF
. | TRBJ1-2 | . | TRBV7-2 | TGTGCCAGCAGCTTAGTCGGGGGGGGAGAGAGTGGCTACACCTTC | CASSLVGGGESGYTF
. | TRBJ1-2 | . | TRBV9 | TGTGCCAGCAGCTTACGGGGGGAGGGGACCAACTATGGCTACACCTTC | CASSLRGEGTNYGYTF
once | TRBJ1-3 | TRBD1 | TRBV10-3 | TGTGCCATCAGTGATCACGGACAGGGTAGACTTGGAAACACCATATATTTT | CAISDHGQGRLGNTIYF
. | TRBJ2-5 | . | TRBV9 | TGTGCCAGCAGCGTAGGTTCTAGCCAAGAGACCCAGTACTTC | CASSVGSSQETQYF
. | TRBJ2-7 | TRBD2 | TRBV19 | TGTGCCAGTAGTCTCGGACTAGCGGTTACCTACGAGCAGTACTTC | CASSLGLAVTYEQYF
. | TRBJ2-1 | TRBD2 | TRBV5-1 | TGCGCCAGCAGCGCCTCCGGGGGGTACAATGAGCAGTTCTTC | CASSASGGYNEQFF
. | TRBJ2-7 | . | TRBV2 | TGTGCCAGCAGTGAAGCGTATAGGGGCGAGCAGTACTTC | CASSEAYRGEQYF
. | TRBJ2-1 | TRBD2 | TRBV7-3 | TGTGCCAGCAGCCAGACTAGCGGGGGGTGGGATGAGCAGTTCTTC | CASSQTSGGWDEQFF
. | TRBJ1-3 | . | TRBV11-2 | TGTGCCAGCAGCTTTCGGGGGTCCCCTGGAAACACCATATATTTT | CASSFRGSPGNTIYF